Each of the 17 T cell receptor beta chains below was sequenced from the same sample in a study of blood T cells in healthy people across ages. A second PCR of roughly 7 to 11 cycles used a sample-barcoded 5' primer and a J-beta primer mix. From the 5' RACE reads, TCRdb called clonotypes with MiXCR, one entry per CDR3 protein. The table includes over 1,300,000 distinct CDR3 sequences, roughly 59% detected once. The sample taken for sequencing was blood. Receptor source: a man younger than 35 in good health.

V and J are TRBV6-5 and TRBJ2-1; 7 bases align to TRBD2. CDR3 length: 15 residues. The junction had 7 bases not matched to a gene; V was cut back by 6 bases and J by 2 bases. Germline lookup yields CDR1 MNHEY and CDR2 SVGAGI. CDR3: CASSMSGATYNEQFF. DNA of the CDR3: TGTGCCAGCAGCATGAGCGGGGCCACCTACAATGAGCAGTTCTTC.

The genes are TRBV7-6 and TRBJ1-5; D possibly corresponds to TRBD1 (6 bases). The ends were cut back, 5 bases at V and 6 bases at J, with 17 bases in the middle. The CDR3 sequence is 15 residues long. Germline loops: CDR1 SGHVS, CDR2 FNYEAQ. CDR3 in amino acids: CASSPREGGGQPQHF. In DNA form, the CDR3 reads TGTGCCAGCAGCCCTCGGGAGGGGGGCGGTCAGCCCCAGCATTTT.

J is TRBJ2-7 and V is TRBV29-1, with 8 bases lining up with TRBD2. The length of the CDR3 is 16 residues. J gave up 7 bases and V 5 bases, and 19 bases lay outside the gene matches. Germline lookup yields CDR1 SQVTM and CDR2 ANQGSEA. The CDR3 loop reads CSVPPRRLAGSNEQYF. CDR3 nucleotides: TGCAGCGTTCCCCCGCGCCGGCTAGCGGGTTCCAATGAGCAGTACTTC.

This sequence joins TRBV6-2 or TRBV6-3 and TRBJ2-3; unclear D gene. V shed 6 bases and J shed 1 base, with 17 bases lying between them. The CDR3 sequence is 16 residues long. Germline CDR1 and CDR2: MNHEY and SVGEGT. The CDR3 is CASSPPLQAGTDTQYF. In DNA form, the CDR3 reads TGTGCCAGCAGCCCTCCCTTGCAGGCCGGCACAGATACGCAGTATTTT.

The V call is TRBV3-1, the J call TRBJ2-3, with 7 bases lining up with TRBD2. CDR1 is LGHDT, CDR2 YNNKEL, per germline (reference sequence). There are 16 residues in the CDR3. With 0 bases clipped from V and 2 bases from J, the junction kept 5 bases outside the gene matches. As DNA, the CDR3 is TGTGCCAGCAGCCAAGATAGGGCGGGAGACACAGATACGCAGTATTTT. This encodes CASSQDRAGDTDTQYF.

CDR3 amino acids: CASSEVRVGTSLETQYF. Written as DNA, the CDR3 is TGTGCCAGCAGTGAAGTGAGAGTCGGGACTAGTTTAGAGACCCAGTACTTC. The rearrangement links TRBV2 to TRBJ2-5, with 8 bases matching TRBD2. In germline, CDR1 is SNHLY, CDR2 FYNNEI. The CDR3 has 17 residues. V trimming: 1 base; J trimming: 4 bases; junction bases outside the gene matches: 11.

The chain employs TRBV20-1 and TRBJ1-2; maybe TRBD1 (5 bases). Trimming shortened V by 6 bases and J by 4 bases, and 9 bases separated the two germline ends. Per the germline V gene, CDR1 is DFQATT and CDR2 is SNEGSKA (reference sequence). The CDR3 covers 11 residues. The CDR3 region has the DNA TGCAGTGCGGCAGACAGCTATGGCTACACCTTC. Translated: CSAADSYGYTF.

The CDR3 DNA reads TGTGCCAGCAGTTACGAGGGTCAGGGGAATTCACCCCTCCACTTT. Translation gives CASSYEGQGNSPLHF. J is TRBJ1-6 and V is TRBV6-6; the D gene is possibly TRBD1 (6 bases). CDR3 length: 15 residues. Trimming removed 2 bases from V and 7 bases from J, with 12 bases in between. CDR1 is MNHNY, CDR2 SVGAGI, per germline (reference sequence).

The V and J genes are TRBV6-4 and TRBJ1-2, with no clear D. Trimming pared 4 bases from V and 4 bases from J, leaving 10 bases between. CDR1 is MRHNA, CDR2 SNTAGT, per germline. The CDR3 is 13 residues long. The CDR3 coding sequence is TGTGCCAGCAGTGGGGCAGACGCCTATGGCTACACCTTC. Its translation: CASSGADAYGYTF.

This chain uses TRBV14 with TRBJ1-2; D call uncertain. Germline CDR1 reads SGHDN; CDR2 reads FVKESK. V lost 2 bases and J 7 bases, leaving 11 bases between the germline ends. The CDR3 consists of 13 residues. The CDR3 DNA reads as TGTGCCAGCAGCCAACAGCGCGGGAGTGGCTACACCTTC. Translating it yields CASSQQRGSGYTF.

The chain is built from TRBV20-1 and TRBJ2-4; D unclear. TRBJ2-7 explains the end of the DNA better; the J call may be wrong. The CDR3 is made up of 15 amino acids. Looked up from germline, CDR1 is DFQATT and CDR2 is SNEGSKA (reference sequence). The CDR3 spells CSASLRAEKFSEQYF. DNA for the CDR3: TGCAGTGCTAGTCTTCGGGCAGAAAAATTTTCCGAGCAGTACTTC.

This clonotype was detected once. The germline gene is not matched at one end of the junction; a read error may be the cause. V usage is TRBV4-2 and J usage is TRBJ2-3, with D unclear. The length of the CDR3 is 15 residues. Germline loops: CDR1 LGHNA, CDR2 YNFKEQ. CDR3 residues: CASCQARWGTDTQYF. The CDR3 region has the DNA TGTGCCAGCTGCCAGGCCCGTTGGGGAACAGATACGCAGTATTTT.

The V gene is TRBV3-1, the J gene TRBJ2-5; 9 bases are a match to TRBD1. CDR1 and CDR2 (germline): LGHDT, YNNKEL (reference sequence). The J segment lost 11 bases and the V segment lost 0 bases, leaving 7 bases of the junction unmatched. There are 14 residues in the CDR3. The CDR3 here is CASSQDGQGWEQYF. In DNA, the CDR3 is TGTGCCAGCAGCCAAGATGGACAGGGGTGGGAGCAGTACTTC.

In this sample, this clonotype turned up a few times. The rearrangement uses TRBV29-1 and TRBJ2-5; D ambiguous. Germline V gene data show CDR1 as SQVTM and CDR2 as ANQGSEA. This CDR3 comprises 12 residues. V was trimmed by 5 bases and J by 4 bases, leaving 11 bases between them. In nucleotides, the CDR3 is TGCAGCGTTACAGATTCTGGAGAGACCCAGTACTTC. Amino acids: CSVTDSGETQYF.

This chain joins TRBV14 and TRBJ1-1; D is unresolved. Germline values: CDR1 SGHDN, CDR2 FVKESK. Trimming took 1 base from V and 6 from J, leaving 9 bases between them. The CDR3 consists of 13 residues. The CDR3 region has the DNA TGTGCCAGCAGCCAAGTTACGGCCCCTGAAGCTTTCTTT. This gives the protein CASSQVTAPEAFF.

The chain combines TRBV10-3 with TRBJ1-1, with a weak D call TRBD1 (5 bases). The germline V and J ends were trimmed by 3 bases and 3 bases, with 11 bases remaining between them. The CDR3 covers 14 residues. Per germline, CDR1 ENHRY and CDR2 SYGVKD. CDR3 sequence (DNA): TGTGCCATCAGTGATCCCAAGGGGTACACTGAAGCTTTCTTT. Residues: CAISDPKGYTEAFF.

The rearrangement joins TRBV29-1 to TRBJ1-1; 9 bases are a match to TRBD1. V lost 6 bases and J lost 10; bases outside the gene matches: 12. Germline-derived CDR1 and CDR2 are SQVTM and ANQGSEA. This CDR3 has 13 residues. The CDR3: CSVAEDGDRAAFF. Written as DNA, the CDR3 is TGCAGCGTCGCGGAGGATGGGGACAGGGCAGCTTTCTTT.